The clone carrying this T cell receptor (beta chain) was recorded at least ten times. Its antigen is currently unknown. The sample belongs to a study of T cells in Graves' hyperthyroidism and ophthalmopathy. General study results and limits: In the blood, most expanded thyroid clonotypes above 0.001 appeared as well. The model predicted ophthalmopathy a median around 6.5 months before onset.

Together with thyroid ultrasound, orbital computed tomography, serum thyroxine and TRAb, clinical symptoms were used for diagnoses. Researchers amplified the TCR beta CDR3 regions from RNA transcripts. Researchers ran a first-round RT-PCR on the TCR CDR3 using the HTBI primer set. TCRdb reprocessed the multiplex PCR reads via MiXCR and lists one record per CDR3 protein. The sample includes about 680,000 distinct CDR3 sequences, around a third of them seen just once. Per germline, CDR1 LNHNV and CDR2 YYDKDF (reference sequence). V was cut by 1 base and J by 6 bases, with 15 bases left in between. The CDR3 runs 15 residues.

The chain uses TRBV15 and TRBJ1-1, with D possibly matching TRBD1 (5 bases). The sample was blood. The sequence came from a woman aged 40 to 50 with Graves' hyperthyroidism. CDR3 sequence reads: CATSRARGSGPEAFF. CDR3 DNA sequence: TGTGCCACCAGCAGAGCGCGGGGGTCGGGGCCTGAAGCTTTCTTT.